These 3 T cell receptor beta chains came from one sample sequenced in a study of T cell clonotyping in hematopoietic cell transplantation. Measured with immunoSEQ multiplex PCR; TCRdb has only the in-frame clones, and not every one. The table has 55,000 to 70,000 clones, around 94% seen once. The specimen sequenced was peripheral blood mononuclear cells. The source is a man between 50 and 59 years old in good health. Some clones in this sample may be carry-over from other donors' samples.

The chain has TRBV30 and TRBJ1-2, with D unresolved. Germline V CDR1 and CDR2: GTSNPN, SVGIG (reference sequence). The V end lost 0 bases, the J end lost 4 bases, and 12 bases lay between the germline ends. CDR3 length: 14 amino acids. The CDR3 loop is CAWSVLGVTYGYTF. The CDR3 bases are TGTGCCTGGAGTGTACTCGGGGTTACCTATGGCTACACCTTC.

The chain uses TRBV6-6 and TRBJ2-7, with TRBD1 matching over 9 bases. The V gene's germline CDR1 is MNHNY and CDR2 SVGAGI (reference sequence). The V gene end was trimmed by 10 bases and the J gene end by 2 bases; junction bases not matched to a gene: 12. The CDR3 has 15 residues. The CDR3 DNA sequence: TGTGCCACCCGAATAGCCGGGACAGGGACCTACGAGCAGTACTTC. It is translated as CATRIAGTGTYEQYF.

The V call is TRBV13, the J call TRBJ2-7; TRBD1 is a possible D gene (5 bases). Per germline, CDR1 PRHDT and CDR2 FYEKMQ (reference sequence). There are 14 residues in the CDR3. Trimming cost V 3 bases and J 0 bases, with 9 bases left between them. CDR3 sequence reads: CASSLTVTSYEQYF. Written as DNA, the CDR3 is TGTGCCAGCAGCTTGACAGTCACCTCCTACGAGCAGTACTTC. The entire variable domain, with the rest obtained from reference TRBV13 and TRBJ2-7, is as follows: AAGVIQSPRHLIKEKRETATLKCYPIPRHDTVYWYQQGPGQDPQFLISFYEKMQSDKGSIPDRFSAQQFSDYHSELNMSSLELGDSALYFCASSLTVTSYEQYFGPGTRLTVT.